This TCR beta chain originates from a study of early T cells in non-severe SARS-CoV-2 infection. CDR1 MGHRA and CDR2 YSYEKL come from the germline V gene. Trimming pared 3 bases from V and 2 bases from J, leaving 13 bases between. The CDR3 is made up of 15 amino acids. TCRdb passed the 5' RACE reads through MiXCR, listing each CDR3 protein once. The repertoire has around 33,000 distinct CDR3 sequences, about 4.6% of them found once; the top ten carry about 12%. At least ten counts were recorded for this clonotype. This sequence originates from an adult who was a healthcare worker with PCR-confirmed SARS-CoV-2 infection or an uninfected control (not recorded which). What was sequenced was whole blood. The gene calls are TRBV4-1 and TRBJ2-5, with D uncertain. This CDR3 is CASSQTQSIQETQYF. The CDR3 region has the DNA TGCGCCAGCAGCCAGACACAGAGTATACAAGAGACCCAGTACTTC.